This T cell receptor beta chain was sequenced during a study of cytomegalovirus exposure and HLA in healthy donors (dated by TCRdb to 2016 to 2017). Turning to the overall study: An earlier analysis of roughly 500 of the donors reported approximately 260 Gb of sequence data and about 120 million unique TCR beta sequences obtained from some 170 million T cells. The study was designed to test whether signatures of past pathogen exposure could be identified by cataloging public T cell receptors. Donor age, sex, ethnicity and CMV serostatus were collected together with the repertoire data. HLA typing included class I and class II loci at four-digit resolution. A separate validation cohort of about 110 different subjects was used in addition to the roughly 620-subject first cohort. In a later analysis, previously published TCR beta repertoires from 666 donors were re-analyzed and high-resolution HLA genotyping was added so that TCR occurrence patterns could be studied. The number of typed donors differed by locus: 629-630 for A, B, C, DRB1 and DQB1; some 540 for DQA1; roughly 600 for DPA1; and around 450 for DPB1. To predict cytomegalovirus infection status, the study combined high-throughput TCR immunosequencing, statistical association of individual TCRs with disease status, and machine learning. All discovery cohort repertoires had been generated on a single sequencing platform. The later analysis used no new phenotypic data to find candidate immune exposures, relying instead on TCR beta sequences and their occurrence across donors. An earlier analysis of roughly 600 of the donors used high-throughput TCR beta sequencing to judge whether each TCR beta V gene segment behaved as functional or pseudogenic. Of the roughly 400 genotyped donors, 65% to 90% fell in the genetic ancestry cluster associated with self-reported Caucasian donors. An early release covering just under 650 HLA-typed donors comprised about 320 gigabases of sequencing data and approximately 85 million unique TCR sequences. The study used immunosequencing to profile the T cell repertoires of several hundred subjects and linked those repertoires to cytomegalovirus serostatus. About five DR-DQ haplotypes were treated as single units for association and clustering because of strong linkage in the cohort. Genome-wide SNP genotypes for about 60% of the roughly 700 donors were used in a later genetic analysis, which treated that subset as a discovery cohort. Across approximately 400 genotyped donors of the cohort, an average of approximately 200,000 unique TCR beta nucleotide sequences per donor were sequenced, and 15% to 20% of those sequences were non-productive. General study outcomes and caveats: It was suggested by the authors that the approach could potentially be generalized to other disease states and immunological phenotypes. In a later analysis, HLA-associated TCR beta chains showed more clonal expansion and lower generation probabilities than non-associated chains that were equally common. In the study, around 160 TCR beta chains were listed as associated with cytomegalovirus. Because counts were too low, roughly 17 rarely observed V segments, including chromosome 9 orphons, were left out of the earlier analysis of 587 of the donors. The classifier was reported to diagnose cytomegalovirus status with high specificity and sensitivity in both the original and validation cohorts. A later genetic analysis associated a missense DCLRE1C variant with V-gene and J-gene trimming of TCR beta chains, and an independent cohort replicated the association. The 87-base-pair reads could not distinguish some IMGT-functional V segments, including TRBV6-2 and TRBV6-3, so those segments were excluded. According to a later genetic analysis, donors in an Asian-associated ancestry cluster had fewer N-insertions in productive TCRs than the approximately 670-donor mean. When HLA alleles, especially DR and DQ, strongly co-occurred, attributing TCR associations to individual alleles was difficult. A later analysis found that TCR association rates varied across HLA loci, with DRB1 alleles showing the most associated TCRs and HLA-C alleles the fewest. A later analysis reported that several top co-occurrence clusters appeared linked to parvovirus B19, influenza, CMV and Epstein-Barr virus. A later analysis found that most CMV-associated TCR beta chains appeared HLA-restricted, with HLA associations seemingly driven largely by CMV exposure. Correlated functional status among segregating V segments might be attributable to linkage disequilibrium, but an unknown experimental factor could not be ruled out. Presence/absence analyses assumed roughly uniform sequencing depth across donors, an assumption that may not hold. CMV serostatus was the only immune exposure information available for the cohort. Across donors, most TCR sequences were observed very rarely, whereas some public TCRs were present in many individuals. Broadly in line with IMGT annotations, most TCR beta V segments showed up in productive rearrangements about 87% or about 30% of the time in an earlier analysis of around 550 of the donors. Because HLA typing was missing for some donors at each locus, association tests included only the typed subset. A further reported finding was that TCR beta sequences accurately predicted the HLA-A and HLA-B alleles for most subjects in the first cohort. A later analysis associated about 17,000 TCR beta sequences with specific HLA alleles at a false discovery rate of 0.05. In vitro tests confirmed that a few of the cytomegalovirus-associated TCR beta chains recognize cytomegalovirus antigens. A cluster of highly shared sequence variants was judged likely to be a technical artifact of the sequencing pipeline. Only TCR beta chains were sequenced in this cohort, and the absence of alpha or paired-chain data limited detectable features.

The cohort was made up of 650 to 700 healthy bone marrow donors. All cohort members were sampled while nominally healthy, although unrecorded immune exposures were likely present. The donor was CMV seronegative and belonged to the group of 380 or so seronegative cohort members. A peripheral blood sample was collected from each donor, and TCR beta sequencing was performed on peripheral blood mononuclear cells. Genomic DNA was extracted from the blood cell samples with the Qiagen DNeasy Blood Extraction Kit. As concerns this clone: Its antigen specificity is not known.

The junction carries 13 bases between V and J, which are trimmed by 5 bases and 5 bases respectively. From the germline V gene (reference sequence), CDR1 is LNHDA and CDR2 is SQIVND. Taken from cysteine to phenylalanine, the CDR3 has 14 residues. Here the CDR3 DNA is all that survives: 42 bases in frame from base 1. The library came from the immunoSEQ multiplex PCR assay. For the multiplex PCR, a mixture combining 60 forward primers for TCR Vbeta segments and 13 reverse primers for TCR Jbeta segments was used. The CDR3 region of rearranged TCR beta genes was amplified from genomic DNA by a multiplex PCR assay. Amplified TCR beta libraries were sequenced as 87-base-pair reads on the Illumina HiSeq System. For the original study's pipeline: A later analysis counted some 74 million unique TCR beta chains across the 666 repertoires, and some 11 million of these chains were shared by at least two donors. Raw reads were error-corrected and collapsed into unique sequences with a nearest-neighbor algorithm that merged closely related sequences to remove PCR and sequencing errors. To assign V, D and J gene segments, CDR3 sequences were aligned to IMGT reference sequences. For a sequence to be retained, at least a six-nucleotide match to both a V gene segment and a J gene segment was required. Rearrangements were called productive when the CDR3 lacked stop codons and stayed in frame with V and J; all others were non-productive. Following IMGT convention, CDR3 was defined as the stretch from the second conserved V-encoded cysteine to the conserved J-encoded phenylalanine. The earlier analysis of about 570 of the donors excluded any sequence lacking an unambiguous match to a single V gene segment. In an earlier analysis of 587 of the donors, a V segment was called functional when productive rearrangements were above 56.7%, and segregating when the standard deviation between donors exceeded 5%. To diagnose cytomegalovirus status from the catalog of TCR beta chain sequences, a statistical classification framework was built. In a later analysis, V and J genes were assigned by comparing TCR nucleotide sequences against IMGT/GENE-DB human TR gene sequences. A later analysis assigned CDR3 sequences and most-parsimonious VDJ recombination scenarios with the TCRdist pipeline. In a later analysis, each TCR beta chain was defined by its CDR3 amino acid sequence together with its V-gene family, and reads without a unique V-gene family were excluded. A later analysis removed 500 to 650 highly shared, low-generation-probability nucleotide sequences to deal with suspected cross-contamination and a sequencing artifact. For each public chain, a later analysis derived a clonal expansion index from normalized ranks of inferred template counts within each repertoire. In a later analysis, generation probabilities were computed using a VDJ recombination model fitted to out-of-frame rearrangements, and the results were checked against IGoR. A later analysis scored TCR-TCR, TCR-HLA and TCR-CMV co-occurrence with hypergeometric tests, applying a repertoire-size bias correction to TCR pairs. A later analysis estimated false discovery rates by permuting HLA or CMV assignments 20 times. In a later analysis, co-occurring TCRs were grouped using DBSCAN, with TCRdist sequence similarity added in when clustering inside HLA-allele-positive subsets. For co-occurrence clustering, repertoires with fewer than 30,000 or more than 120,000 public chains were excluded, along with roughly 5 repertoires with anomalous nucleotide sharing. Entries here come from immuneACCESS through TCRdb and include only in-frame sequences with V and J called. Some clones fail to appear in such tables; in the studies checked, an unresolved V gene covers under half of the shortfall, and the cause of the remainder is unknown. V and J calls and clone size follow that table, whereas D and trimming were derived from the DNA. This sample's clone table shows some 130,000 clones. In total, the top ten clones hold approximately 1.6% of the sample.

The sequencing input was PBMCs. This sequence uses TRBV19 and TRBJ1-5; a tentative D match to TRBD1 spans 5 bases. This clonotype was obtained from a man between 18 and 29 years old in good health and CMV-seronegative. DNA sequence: TGTGCCAGTAGTTGGGGGGTCTCAGATCAGCCCCAGCATTTT. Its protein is CASSWGVSDQPQHF.